This TCR beta chain was sequenced in a study of T cells in Graves' hyperthyroidism and ophthalmopathy. Germline V gives CDR1 GTSNPN, CDR2 SVGIG (reference sequence). The V gene lost 1 base and the J gene lost 15 bases, with 10 bases spanning the gap. The CDR3 spans 11 residues. There were TCR beta CDR3 regions amplified from RNA transcripts. A set of HTBI primers served as the primers for a first-round RT-PCR of the TCR CDR3. One entry per CDR3 protein, called by TCRdb with MiXCR from the multiplex PCR reads. The profile shows a few hundred thousand distinct CDR3 sequences, approximately 12% of them singletons.

This sequence was found in a man aged 25-45 years with Graves' hyperthyroidism that later progressed to Graves' ophthalmopathy. V usage is TRBV30 and J usage is TRBJ1-6, with D unclear. The sequencing input was blood. For the CDR3, the DNA is TGTGCCTGGAGTGGCCTAGGAGTCCTCCACTTT. Translation gives CAWSGLGVLHF.